The clone carrying this T cell receptor (beta chain) turned up a few times. Its matching antigen is unknown. CD4+CD45RO+CD25- cells were isolated as memory CD4+ T cells. Study-wide findings and caveats: Greatest tumor Treg TCR overlap was with tumor naive CD4+ cells. Tumor memory CD4+ T cell TCR gene usage was found to cluster with blood and lymph node memory CD4+ cells and with lymph node naive CD4+ cells.

Full-length variable regions came from constant-region reverse primers plus semi-nested Nested Universal Primer A PCR. TCRdb itself ran the 5' RACE reads through MiXCR, one entry per CDR3 protein. The table records roughly 69,000 distinct CDR3 sequences, roughly 22% of them present only once. CDR3 size: 12 residues. The V gene lost 5 bases and the J gene lost 6 bases, with 10 bases spanning the gap. CDR1 SGHTA and CDR2 FQGNSA come from the germline V gene. The sample was memory CD4+ T cells sorted from a lymph node. Indicated subset: memory CD4+ T cells, CD4+CD45RO+CD25-. This TCR was recovered from a female donor with breast cancer. V is TRBV7-2 and J is TRBJ1-2; a possible D gene is TRBD1 (5 bases). The DNA for the CDR3 is TGTGCCAGCAGCCTGACCAGGGATGGCTACACCTTC. Translated, it gives CASSLTRDGYTF.